A selection of T cell receptor beta chains follows, all from one sample in a study of T-cell reconstitution after alpha-beta-depleted transplantation in children. TCRdb used MiXCR to reprocess the PCR reads, holding one entry per CDR3 protein. In the table there are fewer than 550,000 distinct CDR3 sequences, roughly 11% of which are singletons. This specimen was PBMCs, mostly from graft donor cells, taken 180 days after TCRalphabeta/CD19-depleted stem cell transplant. The receptors come from a female patient aged 2 to 10 who had a stem cell transplant for aplastic anemia, so the T cells may come from the graft donor. Both conserved end residues are part of each CDR3. Fields, in order: J gene, D gene, clone size, V gene, CDR3 protein, CDR3 DNA. The D gene is left open where the match is weak. Only part of the rows carry a size: once, few, many, or a class if the clone is expanded.

J: TRBJ2-7
D: TRBD1
size: many
V: TRBV29-1
CDR3: CSVSGTGDEQYF
DNA: TGCAGCGTTTCCGGGACAGGGGACGAGCAGTACTTC

J: TRBJ2-1
D: TRBD2
size: few
V: TRBV29-1
CDR3: CSVQLAGGSSYNEQFF
DNA: TGCAGCGTTCAACTAGCGGGGGGGAGCTCCTACAATGAGCAGTTCTTC

J: TRBJ1-4
D: NA
size: few
V: TRBV29-1
CDR3: CSAALGSIEKLFF
DNA: TGCAGCGCAGCTCTAGGGAGTATTGAAAAACTGTTTTTT

J: TRBJ2-2
D: TRBD2
size: NA
V: TRBV5-1
CDR3: CASSMTSGRPTSGELFF
DNA: TGCGCCAGCAGTATGACTAGCGGGAGACCGACATCCGGGGAGCTGTTTTTT

J: TRBJ1-2
D: NA
size: few
V: TRBV3-1
CDR3: CASSQGKGRIRGYTF
DNA: TGTGCCAGCAGCCAAGGCAAAGGGAGGATACGTGGCTACACCTTC

J: TRBJ1-2
D: NA
size: few
V: TRBV6-1
CDR3: CASSERRLSGYGYTF
DNA: TGTGCCAGCAGTGAAAGGAGGCTCTCGGGGTATGGCTACACCTTC

J: TRBJ2-7
D: TRBD1
size: NA
V: TRBV7-7
CDR3: CASSFTGTGVNEQYF
DNA: TGTGCCAGCAGCTTTACCGGGACAGGGGTCAACGAGCAGTACTTC

J: TRBJ2-3
D: TRBD2
size: few
V: TRBV27
CDR3: CASSYVTSGRLNAQYF
DNA: TGTGCCAGCAGTTACGTGACTAGCGGGAGACTTAATGCGCAGTATTTT

J: TRBJ1-1
D: NA
size: few
V: TRBV28
CDR3: CASRSPPPGGLGAFF
DNA: TGTGCCAGCAGATCCCCCCCCCCGGGCGGACTAGGAGCTTTCTTT

J: TRBJ2-1
D: NA
size: once
V: TRBV18
CDR3: CASSPFVGTTYNEQFF
DNA: TGTGCCAGCTCACCATTCGTAGGGACCACCTACAATGAGCAGTTCTTC

J: TRBJ2-7
D: TRBD2
size: NA
V: TRBV7-6
CDR3: CASSLMGSSGRAEQYF
DNA: TGTGCCAGCAGCTTAATGGGGTCTAGCGGGAGGGCCGAGCAGTACTTC

J: TRBJ1-2
D: TRBD1
size: few
V: TRBV29-1
CDR3: CSVASGGGYTF
DNA: TGCAGCGTTGCCTCAGGGGGGGGCTACACCTTC

J: TRBJ1-4
D: TRBD1
size: NA
V: TRBV4-3
CDR3: CASSQRQGAGFEKLFF
DNA: TGCGCCAGCAGCCAGAGACAGGGGGCGGGTTTTGAAAAACTGTTTTTT

J: TRBJ1-5
D: NA
size: few
V: TRBV5-6
CDR3: CASSPRVPQHF
DNA: TGTGCCAGCAGCCCAAGGGTGCCCCAGCATTTT